This T cell receptor (beta chain) stems from a study of OX40 agonist ivuxolimab in advanced cancers. Method: immunoSEQ multiplex PCR; TCRdb's copy keeps in-frame clones and lacks some. This sample has over 55,000 clones, with over 75% found just once. The germline V gene has CDR1 SQVTM and CDR2 ANQGSEA. The J segment lost 5 bases and the V segment lost 7 bases, leaving 3 bases of the junction unmatched. The CDR3 is 13 amino acids. The receptor was isolated from an adult with an advanced solid tumor such as melanoma, head and neck, liver or kidney cancer. V and J are TRBV29-1 and TRBJ2-2; the match to TRBD1 covers 11 bases. The sample was CD4+ or CD8+ T cells sorted from blood, taken in a trial of the OX40 agonist ivuxolimab. CDR3 protein: CSGDRGETGELFF. The CDR3 coding sequence is TGCAGCGGGGACAGGGGGGAGACCGGGGAGCTGTTTTTT.